The 27 T cell receptor beta chains presented below share a single source sample, sequenced in a study of T cell repertoires in cytomegalovirus infection. TCRdb re-called the reads with MiXCR, one entry per CDR3 protein. Counted here are 200,000 to 250,000 distinct CDR3 sequences, roughly 22% occurring once; the ten biggest clones make up around a sixth. Specimen: CD8+ T cells from PBMCs. Receptor source: a human donor in good health (CMV status not recorded). Some clones in this sample may be carry-over from other donors' samples.

The chain links TRBV2 to TRBJ1-5; D perhaps matches TRBD1 (5 bases). Trimming cost V 3 bases and J 0 bases, with 9 bases left between them. CDR1 is SNHLY, CDR2 FYNNEI, per germline. The CDR3 has 15 amino acids. The CDR3 coding sequence is TGTGCCAGCAGTGATGGGGGGGATAGCAATCAGCCCCAGCATTTT. Protein product: CASSDGGDSNQPQHF.

The table lists this clonotype with a few counts. The rearrangement joins TRBV29-1 to TRBJ2-7; 9 positions agree with TRBD1. V was clipped by 5 bases and J by 3 bases; unmatched bases: 2. This CDR3 has 12 amino acids. Germline V gives CDR1 SQVTM, CDR2 ANQGSEA. The CDR3 region has the DNA TGCAGCGTTCGGGACAGGGTCTACGAGCAGTACTTC. This encodes CSVRDRVYEQYF.

The table lists this clonotype with many counts. The chain couples TRBV12-3 or TRBV12-4 to TRBJ2-7, with 11 bases lining up with TRBD1. J gave up 3 bases and V 5 bases, and 6 bases lay outside the gene matches. The CDR3 covers 15 residues. For the CDR3, the DNA is TGTGCCAGCAGTGCGGCCGGGACAGGGGGCTACGAGCAGTACTTC. Translation: CASSAAGTGGYEQYF.

Many counts were recorded for this clonotype. The chain couples TRBV7-9 to TRBJ2-7; D tentatively fits TRBD1 or TRBD2 (6 bases each). The CDR3 has 16 residues. V gave up 2 bases and J gave up 3 bases, with 17 bases separating them. Germline loops: CDR1 SEHNR, CDR2 FQNEAQ (reference sequence). The CDR3 sequence is CASSLNSRRDNYEQYF. The CDR3, as DNA: TGTGCCAGCAGCTTAAACTCTAGGCGGGACAACTACGAGCAGTACTTC.

This clonotype was seen more than once but under ten times. The genes are TRBV20-1 and TRBJ2-7; D is perhaps TRBD1 or TRBD2 (5 bases each). V lost 0 bases, J lost 7 bases, and 22 bases lay in between. The CDR3 extends over 16 amino acids. Germline CDR1 is DFQATT and CDR2 is SNEGSKA (reference sequence). For the CDR3, the DNA is TGCAGTGCTAGAGATTACGAGGGAATCCACAGGTGGGAGCAGTACTTC. Translating it yields CSARDYEGIHRWEQYF.

The chain is built from TRBV12-3 or TRBV12-4 and TRBJ2-1, with a tentative D call TRBD1 (5 bases). Trimming shortened V by 6 bases and J by 8 bases, and 8 bases separated the two germline ends. This CDR3 comprises 11 residues. This CDR3 reads CASRGEDEQFF. The CDR3 DNA sequence: TGTGCCAGCAGAGGGGAAGATGAGCAGTTCTTC.

This clonotype was detected only a few times. J is TRBJ1-1 and V is TRBV7-9, with 8 positions matching TRBD1. CDR1 and CDR2 from the germline V gene are SEHNR and FQNEAQ (reference sequence). With 6 bases clipped from V and 0 bases from J, the junction kept 6 bases outside the gene matches. The CDR3 has 15 amino acids. The chain's CDR3 is CASSYTGGVNTEAFF. The DNA of the CDR3 is TGTGCCAGCAGTTATACAGGGGGAGTGAACACTGAAGCTTTCTTT.

This clonotype came up a few times. The DNA of the CDR3 is TGTGCCAGCAGTTACCCGCGGGCGGGCGGGTCCCTCCACTTT. Translated: CASSYPRAGGSLHF. The chain has TRBV6-5 and TRBJ1-6, with D unresolved. CDR1 MNHEY and CDR2 SVGAGI come from the germline V gene. The CDR3 consists of 14 residues. The V gene lost 2 bases and the J gene lost 14 bases, with 16 bases spanning the gap.

This chain connects TRBV3-1 to TRBJ1-1; the D is unclear. This CDR3 has 13 amino acids. Looked up from germline, CDR1 is LGHDT and CDR2 is YNNKEL (reference sequence). The ends were cut back, 0 bases at V and 5 bases at J, with 7 bases in the middle. Written as DNA, the CDR3 is TGTGCCAGCAGCCAAGATATGGAAACTGAAGCTTTCTTT. Translated, it gives CASSQDMETEAFF. The whole variable domain, filled in from reference TRBV3-1 and TRBJ1-1, reads DTAVSQTPKYLVTQMGNDKSIKCEQNLGHDTMYWYKQDSKKFLKIMFSYNNKELIINETVPNRFSPKSPDKAHLNLHINSLELGDSAVYFCASSQDMETEAFFGQGTRLTVV.

This clonotype has a handful of counts. This chain connects TRBV7-9 to TRBJ2-1; 9 bases line up with TRBD2. With V trimmed by 3 bases and J by 9 bases, 9 bases remained unmatched. CDR3 size: 15 residues. The germline gives CDR1 SEHNR, CDR2 FQNEAQ (reference sequence). CDR3 coding DNA: TGTGCCAGCAGCTTCCTCCGCGGGGGGGCAGTTGAGCAGTTCTTC. It specifies CASSFLRGGAVEQFF.

The V gene is TRBV27, the J gene TRBJ1-6; 7 nucleotides match TRBD1. The length of the CDR3 is 14 residues. CDR1 is MNHEY, CDR2 SMNVEV, per germline (reference sequence). The V gene end was trimmed by 5 bases and the J gene end by 8 bases; junction bases not matched to a gene: 6. The CDR3 reads CASSLGQMDSPLHF. In nucleotides, the CDR3 is TGTGCCAGCAGTCTGGGACAGATGGATTCACCCCTCCACTTT.

As regards this clonotype: With a much larger clone just one base away, this may be a read error. The chain is built from TRBV5-1 and TRBJ1-4; D is perhaps TRBD1 (6 bases). The CDR3 runs to 16 residues. CDR1 and CDR2 from the germline V gene are SGHRS and YFSETQ. In DNA form, the CDR3 reads TGCGCCAGCAGCTTGACGATTACCAGGGGTAATAAAAAACTGTTTTTT. Protein sequence: CASSLTITRGNKKLFF.

This clonotype was detected only a few times. J is TRBJ2-1 and V is TRBV11-2; possible D gene TRBD1, 5 bases. The V end lost 2 bases, the J end lost 0 bases, and 8 bases lay between the germline ends. CDR1 and CDR2 (germline): SGHAT, FQNNGV. CDR3 size: 15 residues. For the CDR3, the DNA is TGTGCCAGCAGCTTAACGGACAACTCCTACAATGAGCAGTTCTTC. This gives the protein CASSLTDNSYNEQFF.

V is TRBV19 and J is TRBJ1-1; possibly TRBD1 for D (5 bases). This CDR3 is 13 amino acids long. Germline V lookup: CDR1 LNHDA, CDR2 SQIVND (reference sequence). Trimming took 7 bases from V and 5 from J, leaving 14 bases between them. The DNA for the CDR3 is TGTGCCAGTACCCTGTGGGGGGGAACTGAAGCTTTCTTT. This gives the protein CASTLWGGTEAFF.

J is TRBJ1-2 and V is TRBV14; 9 bases map to TRBD1. Trimming cost V 0 bases and J 1 base; bases outside gene matches: 3. Germline CDR1 is SGHDN and CDR2 is FVKESK. This CDR3 has 16 residues. This CDR3 reads CASSQETGGLNYGYTF. The CDR3 coding sequence is TGTGCCAGCAGCCAAGAGACAGGGGGTCTTAACTATGGCTACACCTTC.

V usage is TRBV29-1 and J usage is TRBJ2-1; TRBD2 agrees at 7 bases. V lost 4 bases and J lost 4; bases outside the gene matches: 7. The CDR3 runs 14 residues. The V gene's germline CDR1 is SQVTM and CDR2 ANQGSEA. DNA of the CDR3: TGCAGCGTTGTTTGGCTAGCGGTTTACAATGAGCAGTTCTTC. The encoded protein is CSVVWLAVYNEQFF.

This clonotype is judged medium-sized (0.01 to 0.1%). The CDR3 region has the DNA TGTGCCAGCAGCGCAGGCAGTTTGAACACTGAAGCTTTCTTT. Translation gives CASSAGSLNTEAFF. The chain couples TRBV7-8 to TRBJ1-1; D unresolved. V was trimmed by 5 bases and J by 0 bases, leaving 10 bases between them. CDR1 SGHVS and CDR2 FQNEAQ come from the germline V gene. The CDR3 totals 14 residues.

CDR3 residues: CASSAETGELFF. The CDR3 DNA sequence: TGTGCCAGCAGTGCCGAGACCGGGGAGCTGTTTTTT. V is TRBV2 and J is TRBJ2-2; D not resolved. Between the trimmed V and J ends, which lost 4 bases and 5 bases, there was a span of 5 bases. The CDR3 has 12 residues. Looked up from germline, CDR1 is SNHLY and CDR2 is FYNNEI.

This chain connects TRBV3-1 to TRBJ1-2; no clear D gene. V was cut by 7 bases and J by 8 bases, with 20 bases left in between. CDR1 is LGHDT, CDR2 YNNKEL, per germline (reference sequence). The CDR3 covers 14 residues. The CDR3 region is CASNPKYSLGGYTF. In DNA, the CDR3 is TGTGCCAGCAACCCTAAATACAGCCTCGGGGGCTACACCTTC.

This clonotype occurred a few times. The V call is TRBV29-1, the J call TRBJ2-1, with TRBD2 matching 8 bases. Unmatched junction bases numbered 2, after V lost 7 bases and J lost 0 bases. CDR1 is SQVTM and CDR2 is ANQGSEA in the germline V gene. The CDR3 contains 13 residues. The CDR3 sequence: CSAAGDSYNEQFF. The CDR3 DNA is TGCAGCGCAGCGGGGGACTCCTACAATGAGCAGTTCTTC.

The chain recombines TRBV7-2 with TRBJ2-3; 8 nucleotides line up with TRBD2. In germline, CDR1 is SGHTA, CDR2 FQGNSA. This CDR3 comprises 15 residues. V gave up 2 bases and J gave up 5 bases; unmatched junction bases: 6. The CDR3 sequence: CASSLILAGGDTQYF. CDR3 in DNA: TGTGCCAGCAGCTTAATCCTAGCGGGCGGAGATACGCAGTATTTT.

In its sample, this clonotype was seen a few times. The chain joins TRBV2 to TRBJ2-7; perhaps D is TRBD1 or TRBD2 (5 bases each). The ends were cut back, 5 bases at V and 7 bases at J, with 21 bases in the middle. CDR3 length equals 15 residues. CDR1 is SNHLY, CDR2 FYNNEI, per germline. This CDR3 is CASSITLGASQEQYF. The DNA of the CDR3 is TGTGCCAGCAGTATAACGCTTGGGGCTAGCCAAGAGCAGTACTTC.

Turning to this clonotype: This may stem from a read error, because a much larger clone lies one nucleotide away. The chain combines TRBV7-8 with TRBJ2-7; 10 positions match TRBD1. Germline lookup yields CDR1 SGHVS and CDR2 FQNEAQ. The CDR3 spans 15 residues. The CDR3 reads CTSSNLGTGDPEQYF. The CDR3 DNA sequence: TGTACCAGCAGTAACCTTGGGACAGGGGATCCCGAGCAGTACTTC.

This clonotype showed up just a few times. As DNA, the CDR3 is TGCGCCAGCAGCCAGCCGACAGGGTCGGAGACCCAGTACTTC. Protein: CASSQPTGSETQYF. The chain couples TRBV4-1 to TRBJ2-5; the match to TRBD1 covers 7 bases. Germline V gene data show CDR1 as MGHRA and CDR2 as YSYEKL. With 3 bases clipped from V and 5 bases from J, the junction kept 6 bases outside the gene matches. There are 14 residues in the CDR3.

The genes are TRBV25-1 and TRBJ1-2, with a tentative D call TRBD1 (6 bases). The germline V gene has CDR1 MGHDK and CDR2 SYGVNS. Deletions cut 4 bases from V and 2 bases from J, with 8 bases between. CDR3 length equals 13 residues. The CDR3 sequence is CASSVTGNYGYTF. The CDR3 DNA reads TGTGCCAGCAGTGTTACAGGGAACTATGGCTACACCTTC.

V is TRBV7-9 and J is TRBJ2-7; 7 nucleotides agree with TRBD2. V shed 5 bases, J shed 6 bases, and the junction held 10 bases outside the gene matches. CDR1 and CDR2 from the germline V gene are SEHNR and FQNEAQ (reference sequence). This CDR3 has 14 residues. The CDR3 here is CASSPAGRPGEQYF. The CDR3 DNA follows: TGTGCCAGCAGCCCAGCGGGACGGCCAGGCGAGCAGTACTTC.

V and J are TRBV5-5 and TRBJ2-1, with D uncertain. Germline CDR1 and CDR2: SGHKS and YYEKEE (reference sequence). Trimming cost V 0 bases and J 8 bases, with 12 bases left between them. CDR3 length equals 14 residues. Here the CDR3 reads CASSLELEFYEQFF. The DNA of the CDR3 is TGTGCCAGCAGCTTGGAGCTAGAATTCTATGAGCAGTTCTTC.